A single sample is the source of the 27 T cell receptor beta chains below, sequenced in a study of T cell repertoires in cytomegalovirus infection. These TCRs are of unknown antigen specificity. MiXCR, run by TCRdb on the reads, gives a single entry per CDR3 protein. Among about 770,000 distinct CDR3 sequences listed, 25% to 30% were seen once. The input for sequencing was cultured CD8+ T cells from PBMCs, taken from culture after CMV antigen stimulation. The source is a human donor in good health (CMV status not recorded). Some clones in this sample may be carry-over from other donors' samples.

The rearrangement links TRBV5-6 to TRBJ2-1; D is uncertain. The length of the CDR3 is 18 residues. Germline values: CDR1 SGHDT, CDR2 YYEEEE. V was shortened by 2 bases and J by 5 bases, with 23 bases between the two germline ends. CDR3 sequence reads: CASSFFGIQVLHNNEQFF. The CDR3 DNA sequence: TGTGCCAGCAGCTTTTTCGGTATCCAGGTCCTCCACAACAATGAGCAGTTCTTC.

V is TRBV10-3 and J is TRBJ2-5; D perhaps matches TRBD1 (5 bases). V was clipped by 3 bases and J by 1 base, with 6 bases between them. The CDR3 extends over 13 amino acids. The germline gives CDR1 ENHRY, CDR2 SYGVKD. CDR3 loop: CAISDRAQETQYF. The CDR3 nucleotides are TGTGCCATCAGTGACAGGGCCCAAGAGACCCAGTACTTC.

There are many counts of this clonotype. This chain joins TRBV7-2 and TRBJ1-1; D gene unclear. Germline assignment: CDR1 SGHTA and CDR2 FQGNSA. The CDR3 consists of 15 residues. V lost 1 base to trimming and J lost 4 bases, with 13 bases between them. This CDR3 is CASSLVFSRATEAFF. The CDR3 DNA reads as TGTGCCAGCAGCTTAGTGTTTTCCCGGGCCACTGAAGCTTTCTTT.

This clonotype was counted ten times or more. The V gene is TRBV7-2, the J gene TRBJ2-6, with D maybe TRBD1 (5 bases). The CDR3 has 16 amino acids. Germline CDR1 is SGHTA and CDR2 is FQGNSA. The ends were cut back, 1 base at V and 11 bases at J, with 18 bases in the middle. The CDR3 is CASSLEGHVLLDVLTF. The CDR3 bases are TGTGCCAGCAGCTTAGAGGGGCACGTTCTGCTCGACGTCCTGACTTTC.

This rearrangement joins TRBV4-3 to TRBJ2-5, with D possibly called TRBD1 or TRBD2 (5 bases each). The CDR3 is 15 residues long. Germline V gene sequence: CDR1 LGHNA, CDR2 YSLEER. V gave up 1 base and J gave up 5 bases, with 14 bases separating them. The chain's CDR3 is CASSQVRDPRETQYF. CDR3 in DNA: TGCGCCAGCAGCCAAGTCCGGGACCCTCGGGAGACCCAGTACTTC.

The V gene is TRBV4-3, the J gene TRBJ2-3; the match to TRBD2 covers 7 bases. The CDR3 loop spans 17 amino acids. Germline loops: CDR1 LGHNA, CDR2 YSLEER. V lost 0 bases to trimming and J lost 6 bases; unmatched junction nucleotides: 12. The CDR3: CASSQEAGRGRTDTQYF. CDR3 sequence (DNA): TGCGCCAGCAGCCAAGAGGCGGGGCGGGGGAGGACGGATACGCAGTATTTT.

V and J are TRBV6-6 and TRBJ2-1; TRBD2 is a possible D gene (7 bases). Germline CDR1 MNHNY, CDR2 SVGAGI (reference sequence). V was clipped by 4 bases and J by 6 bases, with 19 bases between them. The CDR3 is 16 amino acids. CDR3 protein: CASSSLGGGFPNEQFF. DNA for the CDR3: TGTGCCAGCAGTTCCCTTGGGGGGGGCTTCCCCAATGAGCAGTTCTTC.

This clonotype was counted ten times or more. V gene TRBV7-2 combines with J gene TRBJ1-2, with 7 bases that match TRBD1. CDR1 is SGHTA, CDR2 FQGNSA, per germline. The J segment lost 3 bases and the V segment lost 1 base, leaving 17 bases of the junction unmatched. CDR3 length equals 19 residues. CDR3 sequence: CASSLVPPGQTSPHYGYTF. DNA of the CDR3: TGTGCCAGCAGCTTAGTTCCCCCGGGACAGACTTCACCTCACTATGGCTACACCTTC.

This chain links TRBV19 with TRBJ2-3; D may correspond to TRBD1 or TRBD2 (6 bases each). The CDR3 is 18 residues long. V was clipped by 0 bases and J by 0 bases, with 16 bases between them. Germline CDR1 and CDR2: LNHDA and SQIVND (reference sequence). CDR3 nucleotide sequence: TGTGCCAGTAGTATAGATCTCCGGGGGCCGACTAGCACAGATACGCAGTATTTT. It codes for CASSIDLRGPTSTDTQYF.

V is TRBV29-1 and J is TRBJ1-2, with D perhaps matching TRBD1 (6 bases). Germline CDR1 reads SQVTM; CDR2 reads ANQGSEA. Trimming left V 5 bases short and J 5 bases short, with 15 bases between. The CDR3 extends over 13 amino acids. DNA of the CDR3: TGCAGCGTTCACACAGGGACTGGGTATGGCTACACCTTC. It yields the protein CSVHTGTGYGYTF.

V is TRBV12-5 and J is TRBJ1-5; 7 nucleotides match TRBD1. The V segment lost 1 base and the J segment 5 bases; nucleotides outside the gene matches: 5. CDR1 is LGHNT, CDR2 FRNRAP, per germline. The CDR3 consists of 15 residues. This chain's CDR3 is CASGLGQGWDQPQHF. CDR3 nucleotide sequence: TGTGCTAGTGGTTTGGGACAGGGTTGGGATCAGCCCCAGCATTTT.

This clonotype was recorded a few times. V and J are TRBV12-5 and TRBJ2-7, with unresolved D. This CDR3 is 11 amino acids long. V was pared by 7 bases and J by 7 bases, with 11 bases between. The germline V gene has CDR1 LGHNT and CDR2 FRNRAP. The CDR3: CASAVAVEQYF. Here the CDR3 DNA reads TGTGCTAGTGCCGTCGCTGTAGAGCAGTACTTC.

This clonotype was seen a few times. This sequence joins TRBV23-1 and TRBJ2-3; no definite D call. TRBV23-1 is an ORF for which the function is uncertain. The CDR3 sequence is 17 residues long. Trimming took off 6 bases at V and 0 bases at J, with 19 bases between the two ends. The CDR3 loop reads CASRMGLVLPSTDTQYF. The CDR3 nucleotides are TGCGCCAGCAGGATGGGATTGGTCCTCCCTAGCACAGATACGCAGTATTTT.

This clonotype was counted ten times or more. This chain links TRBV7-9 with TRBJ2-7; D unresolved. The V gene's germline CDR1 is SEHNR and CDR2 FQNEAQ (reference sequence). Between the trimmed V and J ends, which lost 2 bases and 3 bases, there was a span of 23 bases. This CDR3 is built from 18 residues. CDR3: CASSLNAPITLTDYEQYV. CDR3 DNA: TGTGCCAGCAGCTTAAATGCCCCCATAACCCTAACCGACTACGAGCAGTACGTC.

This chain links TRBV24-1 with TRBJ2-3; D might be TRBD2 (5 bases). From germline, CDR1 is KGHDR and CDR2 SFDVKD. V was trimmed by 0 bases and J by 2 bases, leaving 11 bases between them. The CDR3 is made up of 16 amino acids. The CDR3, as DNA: TGTGCCACCAGTGATTTGCCGGGGATGGACACAGATACGCAGTATTTT. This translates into CATSDLPGMDTDTQYF.

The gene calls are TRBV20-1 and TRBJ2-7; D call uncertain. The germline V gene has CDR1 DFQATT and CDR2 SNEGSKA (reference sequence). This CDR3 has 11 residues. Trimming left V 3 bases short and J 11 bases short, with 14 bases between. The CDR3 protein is CSARETTREYF. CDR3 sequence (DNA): TGCAGTGCTAGGGAGACCACGAGAGAGTACTTC.

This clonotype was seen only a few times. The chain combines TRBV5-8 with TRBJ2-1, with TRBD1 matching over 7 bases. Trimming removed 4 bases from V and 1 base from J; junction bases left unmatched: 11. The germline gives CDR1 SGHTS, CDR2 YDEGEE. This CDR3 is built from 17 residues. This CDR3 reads CASSLISGTVSYNEQFF. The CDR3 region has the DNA TGTGCCAGCAGCCTTATTTCCGGGACAGTATCCTACAATGAGCAGTTCTTC. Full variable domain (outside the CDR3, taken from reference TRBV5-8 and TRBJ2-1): EAGVTQSPTHLIKTRGQQATLRCSPISGHTSVYWYQQALGLGLQFLLWYDEGEERNRGNFPPRFSGRQFPNYSSELNVNALELEDSALYLCASSLISGTVSYNEQFFGPGTRLTVL.

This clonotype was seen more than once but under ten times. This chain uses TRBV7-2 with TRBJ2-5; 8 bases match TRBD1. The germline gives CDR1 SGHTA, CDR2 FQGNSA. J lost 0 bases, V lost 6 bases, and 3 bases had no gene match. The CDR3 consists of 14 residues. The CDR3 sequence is CASSYRGYQETQYF. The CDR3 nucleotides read TGTGCCAGCAGTTACAGGGGGTACCAAGAGACCCAGTACTTC. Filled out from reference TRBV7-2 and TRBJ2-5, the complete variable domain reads GAGVSQSPSNKVTEKGKDVELRCDPISGHTALYWYRQSLGQGLEFLIYFQGNSAPDKSGLPSDRFSAERTGGSVSTLTIQRTQQEDSAVYLCASSYRGYQETQYFGPGTRLLVL.

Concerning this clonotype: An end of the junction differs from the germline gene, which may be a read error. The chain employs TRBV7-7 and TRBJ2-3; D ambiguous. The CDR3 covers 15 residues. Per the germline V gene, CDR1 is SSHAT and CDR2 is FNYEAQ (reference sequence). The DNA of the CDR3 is TGTGCTAGCAGCTTAAGTCAGATCCGCACAGATACGCAGTATTTT. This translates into CASSLSQIRTDTQYF.

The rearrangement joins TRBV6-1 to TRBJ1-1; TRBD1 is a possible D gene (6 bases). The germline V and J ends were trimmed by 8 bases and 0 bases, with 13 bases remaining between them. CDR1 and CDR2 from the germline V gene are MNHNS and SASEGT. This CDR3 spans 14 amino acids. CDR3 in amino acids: CASGPQGVNTEAFF. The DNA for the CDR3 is TGTGCCAGCGGACCACAGGGTGTGAACACTGAAGCTTTCTTT.

CDR3 sequence (DNA): TGTGCTAGTGGTTTGGACCAAGGCGGGGTAAGCACAGATACGCAGTATTTT. Protein sequence: CASGLDQGGVSTDTQYF. The chain recombines TRBV12-5 with TRBJ2-3; tentatively, D is TRBD2 (6 bases). The germline CDR1 and CDR2 sequences are LGHNT and FRNRAP. Deletions cut 1 base from V and 0 bases from J, with 14 bases between. The CDR3 contains 17 residues.

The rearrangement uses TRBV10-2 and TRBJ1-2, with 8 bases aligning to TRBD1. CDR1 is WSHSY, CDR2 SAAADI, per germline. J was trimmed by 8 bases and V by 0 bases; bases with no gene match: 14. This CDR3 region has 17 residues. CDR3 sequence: CASSESWTGKLGSGYTF. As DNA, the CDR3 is TGCGCCAGCAGTGAGTCATGGACAGGGAAATTAGGAAGCGGCTACACCTTC.

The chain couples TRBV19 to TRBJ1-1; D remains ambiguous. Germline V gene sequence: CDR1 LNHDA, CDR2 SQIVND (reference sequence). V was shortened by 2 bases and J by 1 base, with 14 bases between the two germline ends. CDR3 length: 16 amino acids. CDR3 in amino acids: CASSISLHAANTEAFF. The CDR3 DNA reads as TGTGCCAGTAGTATATCGCTCCATGCAGCGAACACTGAAGCTTTCTTT. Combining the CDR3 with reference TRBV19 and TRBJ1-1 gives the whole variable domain DGGITQSPKYLFRKEGQNVTLSCEQNLNHDAMYWYRQDPGQGLRLIYYSQIVNDFQKGDIAEGYSVSREKKESFPLTVTSAQKNPTAFYLCASSISLHAANTEAFFGQGTRLTVV.

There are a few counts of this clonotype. The CDR3 nucleotides are TGTGCCAGCAGCTTTTTAGGCAAAGGGAACACTGAAGCTTTCTTT. It yields the protein CASSFLGKGNTEAFF. The chain is built from TRBV7-9 and TRBJ1-1; D not certain. The V end was cut by 3 bases, the J end by 1 base, with 12 bases between. The CDR3 totals 15 residues. Per germline, CDR1 SEHNR and CDR2 FQNEAQ (reference sequence).

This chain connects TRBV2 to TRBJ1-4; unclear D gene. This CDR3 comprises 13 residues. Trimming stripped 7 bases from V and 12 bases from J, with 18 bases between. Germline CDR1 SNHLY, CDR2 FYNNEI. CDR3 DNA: TGTGCCAGCAAGGCAGTCGGGCGGATGGAACTGTTTTTT. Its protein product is CASKAVGRMELFF.

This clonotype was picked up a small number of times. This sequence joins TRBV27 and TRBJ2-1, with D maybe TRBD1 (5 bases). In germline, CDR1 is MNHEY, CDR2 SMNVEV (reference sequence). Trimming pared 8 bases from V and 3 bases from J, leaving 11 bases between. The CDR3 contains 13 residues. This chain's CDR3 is CASRQTYYNEQFF. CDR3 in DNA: TGTGCCAGCCGACAGACTTACTACAATGAGCAGTTCTTC.

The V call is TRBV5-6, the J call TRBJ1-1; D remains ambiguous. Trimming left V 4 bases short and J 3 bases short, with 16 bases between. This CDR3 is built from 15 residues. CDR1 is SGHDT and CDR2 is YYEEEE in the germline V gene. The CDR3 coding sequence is TGTGCCAGCAGCCTCACTCGGGGTAGGTACACTGAAGCTTTCTTT. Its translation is CASSLTRGRYTEAFF.